Included here is one T cell receptor (beta chain) sequence, with context. Profiling relied on immunoSEQ multiplex PCR, and the TCRdb table lists in-frame clones only, not all of them. The table records 100,000 to 150,000 clones, 84% of them present only once. Germline-derived CDR1 and CDR2 are SQVTM and ANQGSEA. V was clipped by 7 bases and J by 1 base, with 13 bases between them. The CDR3 is made up of 13 amino acids. This record belongs to a study of blood T cell repertoires in COVID-19. The chain couples TRBV29-1 to TRBJ1-1; D gene ambiguous. Sequencing used peripheral blood. This clonotype was sampled from a man in his 60s with acute or convalescent COVID-19. CDR3 sequence: CSERATQNTEAFF. In DNA form, the CDR3 reads TGCAGCGAACGAGCGACCCAGAACACTGAAGCTTTCTTT.